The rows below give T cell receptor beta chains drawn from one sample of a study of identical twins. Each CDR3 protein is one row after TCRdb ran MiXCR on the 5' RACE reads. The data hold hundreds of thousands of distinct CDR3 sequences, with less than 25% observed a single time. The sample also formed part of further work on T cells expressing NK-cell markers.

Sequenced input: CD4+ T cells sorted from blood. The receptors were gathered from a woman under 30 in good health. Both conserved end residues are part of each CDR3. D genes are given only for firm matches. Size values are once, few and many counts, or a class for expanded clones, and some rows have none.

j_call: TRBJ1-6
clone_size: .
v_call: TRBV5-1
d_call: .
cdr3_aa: CASSLEQVNSPLHF
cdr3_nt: TGCGCCAGCAGCTTGGAACAGGTGAATTCACCCCTCCACTTT

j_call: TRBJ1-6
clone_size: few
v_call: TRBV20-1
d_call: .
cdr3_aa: CSANRQNSPLHF
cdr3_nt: TGCAGTGCTAACAGGCAGAATTCACCCCTCCACTTT

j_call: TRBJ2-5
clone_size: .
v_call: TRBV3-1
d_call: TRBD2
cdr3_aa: CASLSGTSADSAQYF
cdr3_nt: TGTGCCAGCTTGTCCGGGACTAGCGCGGATTCGGCCCAGTACTTC

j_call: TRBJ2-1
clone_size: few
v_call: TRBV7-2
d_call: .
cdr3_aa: CASSLYANIYNEQFF
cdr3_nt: TGTGCCAGCAGCTTATATGCCAATATCTACAATGAGCAGTTCTTC

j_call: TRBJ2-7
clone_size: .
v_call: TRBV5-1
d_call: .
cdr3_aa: CASSLDARGYEQYF
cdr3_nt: TGCGCCAGCAGCTTGGATGCCAGAGGCTACGAGCAGTACTTC

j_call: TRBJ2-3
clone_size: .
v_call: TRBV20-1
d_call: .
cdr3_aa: CSATVGRVTDTQYF
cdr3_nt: TGCAGTGCTACCGTCGGAAGAGTCACAGATACGCAGTATTTT

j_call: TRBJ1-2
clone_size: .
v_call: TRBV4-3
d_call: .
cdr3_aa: CASSQEILADNYGYTF
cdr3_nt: TGCGCCAGCAGCCAAGAGATTCTGGCAGATAACTATGGCTACACCTTC

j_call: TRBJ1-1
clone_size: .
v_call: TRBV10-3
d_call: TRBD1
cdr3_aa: CASSGTGGRRNTEAFF
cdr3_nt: TGTGCCAGCTCCGGGACAGGGGGGCGGAGGAACACTGAAGCTTTCTTT

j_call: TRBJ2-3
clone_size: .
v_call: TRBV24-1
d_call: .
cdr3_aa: CATSDPSEGESDTQYF
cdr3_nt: TGTGCCACCAGTGATCCCTCGGAGGGAGAGTCAGATACGCAGTATTTT

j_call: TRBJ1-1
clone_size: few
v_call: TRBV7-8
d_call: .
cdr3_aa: CASSQGEGTEAFF
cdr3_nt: TGTGCCAGCAGTCAGGGAGAGGGCACTGAAGCTTTCTTT

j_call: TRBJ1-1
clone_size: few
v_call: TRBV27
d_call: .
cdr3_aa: CASSSRWSEAFF
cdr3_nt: TGTGCCAGCAGTTCCAGGTGGAGTGAAGCTTTCTTT

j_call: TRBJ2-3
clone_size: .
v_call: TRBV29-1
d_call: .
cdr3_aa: CSAPRSGSGDTQYF
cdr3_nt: TGCAGCGCCCCTCGGTCCGGATCGGGAGATACGCAGTATTTT

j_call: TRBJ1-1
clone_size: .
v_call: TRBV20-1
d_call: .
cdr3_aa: CSAEGVKANTEAFF
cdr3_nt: TGCAGTGCTGAGGGGGTCAAGGCGAACACTGAAGCTTTCTTT

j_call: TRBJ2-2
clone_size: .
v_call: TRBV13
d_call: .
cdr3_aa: CASKGANTGELFF
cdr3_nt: TGTGCCAGCAAAGGGGCGAACACCGGGGAGCTGTTTTTT

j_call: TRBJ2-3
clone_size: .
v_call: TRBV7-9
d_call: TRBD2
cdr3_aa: CASSLTPAGSTDTQYF
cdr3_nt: TGTGCCAGCAGCTTGACTCCAGCGGGAAGCACAGATACGCAGTATTTT

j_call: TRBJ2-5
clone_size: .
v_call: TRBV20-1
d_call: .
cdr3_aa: CSASQWRGQETQYF
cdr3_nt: TGCAGTGCTAGCCAATGGCGGGGACAAGAGACCCAGTACTTC

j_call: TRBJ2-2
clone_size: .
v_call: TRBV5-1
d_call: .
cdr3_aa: CASSLEVNTGELFF
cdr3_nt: TGCGCCAGCAGCTTGGAAGTGAACACCGGGGAGCTGTTTTTT

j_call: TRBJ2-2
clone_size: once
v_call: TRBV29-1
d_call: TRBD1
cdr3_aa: CSVVRGPLNTGELFF
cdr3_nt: TGCAGCGTTGTAAGGGGGCCGCTGAACACCGGGGAGCTGTTTTTT

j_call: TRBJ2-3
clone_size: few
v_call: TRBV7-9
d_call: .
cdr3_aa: CASSLAVLSTDTQYF
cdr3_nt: TGTGCCAGCAGCTTAGCCGTTCTAAGTACAGATACGCAGTATTTT

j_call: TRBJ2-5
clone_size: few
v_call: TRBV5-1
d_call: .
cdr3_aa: CASSLVAAQETQYF
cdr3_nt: TGCGCCAGCAGCTTGGTGGCAGCACAAGAGACCCAGTACTTC

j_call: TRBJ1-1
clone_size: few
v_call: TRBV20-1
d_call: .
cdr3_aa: CSAVSVGVRMNTEAFF
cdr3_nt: TGCAGTGCCGTAAGCGTGGGAGTTCGTATGAACACTGAAGCTTTCTTT

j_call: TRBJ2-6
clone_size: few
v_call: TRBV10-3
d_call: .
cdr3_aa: CAISGQGLNSGANVLTF
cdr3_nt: TGTGCCATCAGTGGTCAGGGGTTAAACTCTGGGGCCAACGTCCTGACTTTC

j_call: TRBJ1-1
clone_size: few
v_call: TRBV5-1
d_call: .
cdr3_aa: CASSLDPQNTEAFF
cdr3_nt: TGCGCCAGCAGCTTGGATCCACAGAACACTGAAGCTTTCTTT